This paragraph reports one T cell receptor (beta chain). V lost 7 bases, J lost 1 base, and 23 bases lay in between. CDR1 is SGHNT and CDR2 is YYREEE in the germline V gene (reference sequence). The CDR3 is made up of 17 amino acids. The sample originates from a study of shared clonotypes between healthy human individuals. Every one of the donors was a Caucasian adult that lived in Nashville, Tennessee. Sequenced by immunoSEQ multiplex PCR; TCRdb stores in-frame clones only, minus some. Counted here are more than 450,000 clones, roughly 78% occurring once; the ten biggest clones make up approximately 12%.

This chain connects TRBV5-4 to TRBJ2-5; D may be TRBD2 (5 bases). The sequencing input was PBMCs. This TCR was recovered from a woman between 40 and 55 years old in good health. Some clones in this sample may be carry-over from other donors' samples. CDR3 region: CASQPFPRAPLQETQYF. In nucleotides, the CDR3 is TGTGCCAGCCAACCCTTCCCGAGGGCCCCCCTCCAAGAGACCCAGTACTTC.